One sample yielded the 17 T cell receptor beta chains listed below, sequenced in a study of shared clonotypes between healthy human individuals. Assay: immunoSEQ multiplex PCR; the TCRdb copy retains only in-frame clones and omits some. This sample has over 1.5 million clones, with 95% to 99% found just once. Sequences were obtained from naive CD4+ T cells sorted from blood. Subset here: CD45RA+ positively selected. These receptors were taken from a man aged 25-45 years in good health.

The chain joins TRBV7-6 to TRBJ2-2; TRBD1 matches 7 bases. In germline, CDR1 is SGHVS, CDR2 FNYEAQ. The trim removed 4 bases at V and 4 bases at J, leaving 6 bases unmatched. There are 15 residues in the CDR3. CDR3 in amino acids: CASSSNTGVTGELFF. The CDR3, as DNA: TGTGCCAGCAGCTCGAATACAGGGGTCACCGGGGAGCTGTTTTTT.

V and J are TRBV6-1 and TRBJ1-3; weak D call: TRBD1 (6 bases). V gave up 0 bases and J gave up 8 bases, with 14 bases separating them. Germline loops: CDR1 MNHNS, CDR2 SASEGT. The CDR3 is made up of 15 amino acids. The CDR3 DNA follows: TGTGCCAGCAGTGAAGCGAGGGGGAGACGGGACACCATATATTTT. Its protein is CASSEARGRRDTIYF.

The chain is built from TRBV11-2 and TRBJ1-2, with a weak D call TRBD1 (6 bases). Trimming removed 5 bases at V and 1 base at J, with 20 bases between. The germline V gene encodes CDR1 SGHAT and CDR2 FQNNGV. The CDR3 has 17 amino acids. The CDR3 here is CASSPYGTQNHNYGYTF. The CDR3 DNA is TGTGCCAGCAGCCCCTATGGGACACAAAACCATAACTATGGCTACACCTTC.

Comments on this clone: Other DNA variants within this sample encode the same CDR3. The gene calls are TRBV7-2 and TRBJ2-2; D gene unclear. V was trimmed by 0 bases and J by 2 bases, leaving 7 bases between them. Per the germline V gene, CDR1 is SGHTA and CDR2 is FQGNSA. The CDR3 length is 15 residues. CDR3 protein: CASSLARGNTGELFF. For the CDR3, the DNA is TGTGCCAGCAGCTTAGCGCGAGGTAACACCGGGGAGCTGTTTTTT.

The rearrangement uses TRBV18 and TRBJ2-2, with 13 bases fitting TRBD2. The CDR3 sequence is 18 residues long. Germline V CDR1 and CDR2: KGHSH, LQKENI. V was pared by 3 bases and J by 4 bases, with 8 bases of the junction left unmatched. DNA of the CDR3: TGTGCCAGCTCACCTCCCGGACTAGCGGGAGTGATCACCGGGGAGCTGTTTTTT. The encoded protein is CASSPPGLAGVITGELFF. Variable domain in full (rest from reference TRBV18 and TRBJ2-2): NAGVMQNPRHLVRRRGQEARLRCSPMKGHSHVYWYRQLPEEGLKFMVYLQKENIIDESGMPKERFSAEFPKEGPSILRIQQVVRGDSAAYFCASSPPGLAGVITGELFFGEGSRLTVL.

The chain links TRBV5-6 to TRBJ2-1; D might be TRBD1 (6 bases). V lost 2 bases, J lost 6 bases, and 15 bases lay in between. The CDR3 runs 15 residues. The germline gives CDR1 SGHDT, CDR2 YYEEEE. For the CDR3, the DNA is TGTGCCAGCAGCTTTCGGGCCCAGGGGAGCAATGAGCAGTTCTTC. This translates into CASSFRAQGSNEQFF.

The genes are TRBV7-9 and TRBJ2-2; D gene ambiguous. Trimming removed 5 bases from V and 7 bases from J, with 8 bases in between. This CDR3 spans 12 amino acids. The germline CDR1 and CDR2 sequences are SEHNR and FQNEAQ (reference sequence). The CDR3 nucleotides are TGTGCCAGCAGCCCGCTAATCGGGGAGCTGTTTTTT. Its translation: CASSPLIGELFF.

The chain recombines TRBV7-6 with TRBJ2-1; TRBD2 agrees at 7 bases. Germline CDR1 is SGHVS and CDR2 is FNYEAQ. With V trimmed by 3 bases and J by 1 base, 3 bases remained unmatched. This CDR3 has 15 residues. CDR3 region: CASSLAGASYNEQFF. DNA for the CDR3: TGTGCCAGCAGCTTGGCGGGAGCGTCCTACAATGAGCAGTTCTTC.

The chain carries TRBV18 and TRBJ2-2, with 9 bases lining up with TRBD1. The V gene's germline CDR1 is KGHSH and CDR2 LQKENI. The trim removed 6 bases at V and 0 bases at J, leaving 5 bases unmatched. The CDR3 is 16 amino acids. CDR3 residues: CASSFGQGTNTGELFF. As DNA, the CDR3 is TGTGCCAGCTCCTTCGGACAGGGGACGAACACCGGGGAGCTGTTTTTT.

The CDR3 nucleotides read TGTGCCAGCAGGGGGACCTATCAAGAGACCCAGTACTTC. Its protein product is CASRGTYQETQYF. The rearrangement uses TRBV2 and TRBJ2-5; D may match TRBD1 or TRBD2 (5 bases each). The length of the CDR3 is 13 residues. V was clipped by 6 bases and J by 2 bases, with 10 bases between them. Germline V lookup: CDR1 SNHLY, CDR2 FYNNEI.

The chain employs TRBV28 and TRBJ2-7; D uncertain. The CDR3 is 14 amino acids. With 7 bases removed from V and 5 bases from J, the gap between germline ends came to 18 bases. Germline CDR1 is MDHEN and CDR2 is SYDVKM. CDR3 in DNA: TGTGCCAGCAATCGGGCCGAACCCTGGGACGAGCAGTACTTC. This encodes CASNRAEPWDEQYF.

The CDR3 loop reads CASSLVDDGETQYF. For the CDR3, the DNA is TGCGCCAGCAGCTTGGTTGACGATGGAGAGACCCAGTACTTC. The rearrangement links TRBV5-1 to TRBJ2-5, with D unclear. The V end lost 0 bases, the J end lost 4 bases, and 10 bases lay between the germline ends. The CDR3 totals 14 residues. Germline V gives CDR1 SGHRS, CDR2 YFSETQ.

The chain recombines TRBV5-1 with TRBJ2-1, with D maybe TRBD2 (5 bases). CDR3 size: 18 residues. The germline V and J ends were trimmed by 4 bases and 5 bases, with 25 bases remaining between them. Germline CDR1 reads SGHRS; CDR2 reads YFSETQ. The CDR3 spells CASSTPGLSGTDHNEQFF. CDR3 nucleotides: TGCGCCAGCAGCACCCCCGGACTTTCGGGAACAGACCACAATGAGCAGTTCTTC.

A note on this clone: Other DNA sequences of this sample code for an identical CDR3. The chain combines TRBV29-1 with TRBJ1-5, with D possibly matching TRBD1 (5 bases). Germline V gene sequence: CDR1 SQVTM, CDR2 ANQGSEA. The CDR3 has 13 residues. Deletions cut 6 bases from V and 2 bases from J, with 11 bases between. The CDR3 sequence: CSVRGVGNQPQHF. In DNA, the CDR3 is TGCAGCGTACGGGGGGTCGGCAATCAGCCCCAGCATTTT.

The J gene is TRBJ2-7, the V gene TRBV27; the D gene is possibly TRBD1 (5 bases). This CDR3 region has 15 residues. Germline CDR1 reads MNHEY; CDR2 reads SMNVEV (reference sequence). The V end was cut by 3 bases, the J end by 0 bases, with 12 bases between. In DNA, the CDR3 is TGTGCCAGCAGTTTGAGTACAGGCCCCTCCTACGAGCAGTACTTC. Encoded protein: CASSLSTGPSYEQYF.

V and J are TRBV9 and TRBJ1-4; 7 positions agree with TRBD1. Germline CDR1 is SGDLS and CDR2 is YYNGEE. After removal of 0 bases from V and 5 bases from J, the junction contained 4 bases not matched to a gene. This CDR3 spans 15 amino acids. The CDR3 loop is CASSVGAGGNEKLFF. The CDR3 DNA follows: TGTGCCAGCAGCGTAGGGGCAGGGGGAAATGAAAAACTGTTTTTT.

This CDR3 reads CASSVSGRLYTGELFF. CDR3 DNA sequence: TGTGCCAGCAGCGTCAGCGGGAGGCTTTACACCGGGGAGCTGTTTTTT. The genes are TRBV7-2 and TRBJ2-2; 9 bases agree with TRBD2. This CDR3 region has 16 residues. Germline V CDR1 and CDR2: SGHTA, FQGNSA. Trimming at V came to 5 bases and at J to 3 bases, leaving 7 bases not matched to a gene.